This TCR beta chain was recovered during a study of blood T cells in healthy people across ages. The germline CDR1 and CDR2 sequences are MNHNY and SVGAGI (reference sequence). Trimming left V 9 bases short and J 1 base short, with 7 bases between. This CDR3 is built from 11 residues. Sample-barcoded 5' priming and a J-beta primer mix drove a second PCR of roughly 7 to 11 cycles. TCRdb reanalysed the 5' RACE reads using MiXCR and keeps one entry per CDR3 protein. The sample carries around 800,000 distinct CDR3 sequences, about 62% recorded once. Ranging in age from roughly 6 to 100, the donors were healthy Caucasian individuals from Russia.

This TCR was recovered from a young man in good health. The sequenced sample consisted of blood. The chain couples TRBV6-6 to TRBJ2-7, with D hard to call. CDR3 residues: CASMVSYEQYF. CDR3 nucleotides: TGTGCCAGTATGGTTTCCTACGAGCAGTACTTC.